This T cell receptor (beta chain) was recorded in a study of cytomegalovirus exposure and HLA in healthy donors. The germline V gene encodes CDR1 LNHDA and CDR2 SQIVND (reference sequence). V lost 8 bases and J 5 bases, leaving 13 bases between the germline ends. The CDR3 length is 12 residues. General observations from the study: Associated with cytomegalovirus, according to the listing, were 150 to 200 TCR beta chains.

Each donor was nominally healthy when sampled (though unrecorded immune exposures were likely). This clone has just one count. The target antigen is unknown. The PCR employed 60 Vbeta primers together with 13 Jbeta primers. Generated by immunoSEQ multiplex PCR, the TCRdb table keeps only in-frame clones and is missing some. Of 150,000 to 200,000 clones in the sample, approximately 80% are singletons; the top ten hold roughly 9.7%. The sequence came from a man aged 18-30 years in good health and CMV-seropositive. Sequencing input: PBMCs. V and J are TRBV19 and TRBJ2-7; TRBD1 is a possible D gene (6 bases). DNA of the CDR3: TGTGCCAGTCGGGCAGGGGTGGACGAGCAGTACTTC. Translating it yields CASRAGVDEQYF.